The 28 T cell receptor beta chains reported below all come from one sample, sequenced in a study of T cells after posttransplantation cyclophosphamide. Treatment was busulfan-fludarabine conditioning, a marrow graft, and cyclophosphamide on days +3 and +4. Here immunoSEQ multiplex PCR was the method, and the copy in TCRdb shows in-frame clones only, minus some. The data show tens of thousands of clones, 86% seen once. The specimen comprised PBMCs, sampled after allogeneic stem cell transplant with posttransplant cyclophosphamide. All receptors come from a female patient in her 30s who received an allogeneic stem cell transplant from an unrelated donor, was CMV-positive, and had no GVHD. Some T cells may originate from the graft donor.

The J gene is TRBJ1-2, the V gene TRBV14; 8 bases align to TRBD1. The CDR3 runs to 16 residues. The V gene end was trimmed by 3 bases and the J gene end by 0 bases; junction bases not matched to a gene: 6. Per the germline V gene, CDR1 is SGHDN and CDR2 is FVKESK. The DNA for the CDR3 is TGTGCCAGCAGCCACCTCGGGACAGGACCTAACTATGGCTACACCTTC. Its protein is CASSHLGTGPNYGYTF.

CDR3 amino acids: CASSSGHRPYNEQFF. The CDR3 coding sequence is TGTGCCAGCAGTTCGGGACACCGGCCCTACAATGAGCAGTTCTTC. The chain recombines TRBV6-5 with TRBJ2-1; weak D call: TRBD1 (6 bases). V was shortened by 4 bases and J by 2 bases, with 12 bases between the two germline ends. This CDR3 has 15 residues. CDR1 is MNHEY and CDR2 is SVGAGI in the germline V gene.

This clone was counted between two and nine times. J is TRBJ2-1 and V is TRBV19; D call uncertain. The CDR3 has 18 amino acids. V lost 0 bases, J lost 0 bases, and 15 bases lay in between. Per the germline V gene, CDR1 is LNHDA and CDR2 is SQIVND (reference sequence). The CDR3 loop reads CASSIDSSASYSYNEQFF. The DNA for the CDR3 is TGTGCCAGTAGTATAGATAGCTCGGCATCTTACTCCTACAATGAGCAGTTCTTC.

The chain has TRBV11-3 and TRBJ1-1; 7 nucleotides match TRBD1. The J segment lost 5 bases and the V segment lost 4 bases, leaving 7 bases of the junction unmatched. The CDR3 totals 14 residues. Germline assignment: CDR1 SGHNT and CDR2 YENEEA. Here the CDR3 reads CASSSRQGRTEAFF. CDR3 DNA sequence: TGTGCCAGCAGCTCAAGACAGGGAAGGACTGAAGCTTTCTTT.

The CDR3 region has the DNA TGTGCCAGCAGCGCCAGAAGGGGTTTCTACGAGCAGTACTTC. Amino acid sequence: CASSARRGFYEQYF. This chain links TRBV7-8 with TRBJ2-7, with D perhaps TRBD1 (5 bases). Germline V lookup: CDR1 SGHVS, CDR2 FQNEAQ. The CDR3 is 14 amino acids. V was shortened by 5 bases and J by 3 bases, with 14 bases between the two germline ends.

This clone was counted only a few times. The rearrangement links TRBV6-1 to TRBJ1-6; 7 nucleotides match TRBD1. The CDR3 runs 12 residues. The V gene's germline CDR1 is MNHNS and CDR2 SASEGT. CDR3 in amino acids: CPRRGGDSPLHF. As DNA, the CDR3 is TGTCCTAGGAGAGGGGGCGATTCACCCCTCCACTTT.

About this clone itself: Additional DNA sequences in this sample encode the identical CDR3. The genes are TRBV19 and TRBJ1-1, with D unresolved. Germline CDR1 and CDR2: LNHDA and SQIVND (reference sequence). V gave up 3 bases and J gave up 1 base, with 6 bases separating them. This CDR3 is 13 amino acids long. The CDR3 sequence is CASSMTGNTEAFF. CDR3 DNA: TGTGCCAGTAGTATGACGGGGAACACTGAAGCTTTCTTT.

This sequence joins TRBV11-2 and TRBJ2-3; 9 bases match TRBD1. Germline-derived CDR1 and CDR2 are SGHAT and FQNNGV. The V segment lost 5 bases and the J segment 2 bases; nucleotides outside the gene matches: 5. The CDR3 loop spans 15 amino acids. CDR3 DNA: TGTGCCAGCAGCCCACAGGGGGCGTCCACAGATACGCAGTATTTT. This translates into CASSPQGASTDTQYF. Combining the CDR3 with reference TRBV11-2 and TRBJ2-3 gives the whole variable domain EAGVAQSPRYKIIEKRQSVAFWCNPISGHATLYWYQQILGQGPKLLIQFQNNGVVDDSQLPKDRFSAERLKGVDSTLKIQPAKLEDSAVYLCASSPQGASTDTQYFGPGTRLTVL.

This chain joins TRBV27 and TRBJ2-5; D is perhaps TRBD1 (5 bases). Looked up from germline, CDR1 is MNHEY and CDR2 is SMNVEV (reference sequence). The V end lost 8 bases, the J end lost 12 bases, and 16 bases lay between the germline ends. This CDR3 has 11 amino acids. CDR3 sequence (DNA): TGTGCCAGCGGGGCTGGGGCTATCAAGTACTTC. Translated: CASGAGAIKYF.

This rearrangement joins TRBV9 to TRBJ2-5, with 13 nucleotides matching TRBD2. Germline CDR1 reads SGDLS; CDR2 reads YYNGEE. J was trimmed by 4 bases and V by 4 bases; bases with no gene match: 13. The CDR3 is 18 residues long. DNA for the CDR3: TGTGCCAGCAGCCAAACTAGCGGGGGGGCCTATCGGAGAGAGACCCAGTACTTC. Protein product: CASSQTSGGAYRRETQYF.

The rearrangement links TRBV7-3 to TRBJ2-1; possibly TRBD2 for D (6 bases). V lost 5 bases and J 2 bases, leaving 13 bases between the germline ends. The CDR3 sequence is 15 residues long. Germline values: CDR1 SGHTA, CDR2 FQGTGA. CDR3 region: CASSLGWGAYNEQFF. CDR3 coding DNA: TGTGCCAGCAGCCTCGGATGGGGGGCCTACAATGAGCAGTTCTTC.

J is TRBJ2-3 and V is TRBV10-3, with 10 bases fitting TRBD1. V gave up 6 bases and J gave up 4 bases; unmatched junction bases: 4. This CDR3 has 14 residues. Germline CDR1 and CDR2: ENHRY and SYGVKD. The CDR3 reads CAIRGQGHSDTQYF. As DNA, the CDR3 is TGTGCCATCAGGGGACAGGGGCATTCAGATACGCAGTATTTT.

The chain couples TRBV21-1 to TRBJ1-5. TRBV21-1 is reported as a pseudogene. The CDR3 totals 13 residues. In DNA, the CDR3 is TGTGCCAGCAGCAACGCCGATAAGACTAGAGAGTCGTTT. Its protein product is CASSNADKTRESF.

This clone has a handful of counts. The rearrangement joins TRBV10-1 to TRBJ1-6; D not certain. Germline-derived CDR1 and CDR2 are WNHNN and SYGVQD (reference sequence). CDR3 size: 17 residues. CDR3 amino acids: CARRGPRRRLYNSPLHF. In nucleotides, the CDR3 is TGCGCTCGCCGAGGGCCACGGAGGCGTCTATATAATTCACCCCTCCACTTT.

CDR3 sequence reads: CAWSQAGPQYF. The CDR3 DNA follows: TGTGCCTGGAGTCAAGCGGGACCGCAGTATTTT. The gene calls are TRBV30 and TRBJ2-3; 7 nucleotides agree with TRBD2. This CDR3 region has 11 residues. Germline V lookup: CDR1 GTSNPN, CDR2 SVGIG (reference sequence). V lost 2 bases to trimming and J lost 10 bases; unmatched junction nucleotides: 3.

The chain combines TRBV5-4 with TRBJ1-4; the match to TRBD1 covers 8 bases. CDR1 is SGHNT, CDR2 YYREEE, per germline (reference sequence). Trimming cost V 4 bases and J 8 bases; bases outside gene matches: 13. The CDR3 is 16 amino acids. CDR3 nucleotides: TGTGCCAGCAGCCTCCAACACCAGGGGGCGGGGGAAAAACTGTTTTTT. Amino acids: CASSLQHQGAGEKLFF.

The chain employs TRBV12-5 and TRBJ1-2, with a possible D match to TRBD1 (6 bases). V lost 7 bases, J lost 4 bases, and 13 bases lay in between. The CDR3 length is 13 residues. The germline gives CDR1 LGHNT, CDR2 FRNRAP. In DNA, the CDR3 is TGTGCTAGTGCCCCACAGGGAGCCTATGGCTACACCTTC. It encodes CASAPQGAYGYTF.

This chain joins TRBV28 and TRBJ1-5, with 8 bases matching TRBD1. CDR3 size: 17 residues. V lost 5 bases to trimming and J lost 1 base; unmatched junction nucleotides: 10. The germline CDR1 and CDR2 sequences are MDHEN and SYDVKM. The CDR3 region is CASSPRQGSISNQPQHF. In DNA, the CDR3 is TGTGCCAGCAGTCCCCGACAGGGGTCAATCAGCAATCAGCCCCAGCATTTT.

The genes are TRBV28 and TRBJ1-5; D possibly corresponds to TRBD1 (5 bases). Germline CDR1 MDHEN, CDR2 SYDVKM. The CDR3 is 14 amino acids. V shed 6 bases and J shed 4 bases, with 13 bases lying between them. The CDR3 DNA reads as TGTGCCAGCAGCGGCAGGGTCCTAAATCAGCCCCAGCATTTT. Its protein product is CASSGRVLNQPQHF. The full variable domain, completed using reference TRBV28 and TRBJ1-5, is DVKVTQSSRYLVKRTGEKVFLECVQDMDHENMFWYRQDPGLGLRLIYFSYDVKMKEKGDIPEGYSVSREKKERFSLILESASTNQTSMYLCASSGRVLNQPQHFGDGTRLSIL.

V usage is TRBV13 and J usage is TRBJ2-3; 10 bases fit TRBD2. The CDR3 is made up of 16 amino acids. Germline assignment: CDR1 PRHDT and CDR2 FYEKMQ (reference sequence). Trimming cost V 5 bases and J 2 bases; bases outside gene matches: 7. The CDR3 sequence: CASSPEAGGVTDTQYF. The DNA of the CDR3 is TGTGCCAGCAGCCCAGAAGCGGGGGGGGTCACAGATACGCAGTATTTT.

The rearrangement uses TRBV9 and TRBJ2-7, with D tentatively TRBD2 (5 bases). Trimming cost V 2 bases and J 2 bases, with 14 bases left between them. This CDR3 region has 15 residues. Germline lookup yields CDR1 SGDLS and CDR2 YYNGEE. Here the CDR3 DNA reads TGTGCCAGCAGCGTCGGAGCCGGGATAACCTACGAGCAGTACTTC. As protein: CASSVGAGITYEQYF.

The CDR3 region has the DNA TGCGCCAGCAGCTGGACCGGGACAGGGGAAGGAAACACCATATATTTT. It specifies CASSWTGTGEGNTIYF. This chain connects TRBV5-1 to TRBJ1-3; 10 bases agree with TRBD1. V trimming: 3 bases; J trimming: 4 bases; junction bases outside the gene matches: 7. The CDR3 has 16 amino acids. CDR1 and CDR2 (germline): SGHRS, YFSETQ.

The V and J genes are TRBV9 and TRBJ1-3; D not certain. The CDR3 consists of 14 residues. Germline CDR1 reads SGDLS; CDR2 reads YYNGEE. Trimming shortened V by 0 bases and J by 2 bases, and 6 bases separated the two germline ends. CDR3 DNA sequence: TGTGCCAGCAGCGTAGACGGAGCTGGAAACACCATATATTTT. It is translated as CASSVDGAGNTIYF. Variable domain in full (rest from reference TRBV9 and TRBJ1-3): DSGVTQTPKHLITATGQRVTLRCSPRSGDLSVYWYQQSLDQGLQFLIQYYNGEERAKGNILERFSAQQFPDLHSELNLSSLELGDSALYFCASSVDGAGNTIYFGEGSWLTVV.

The CDR3 loop reads CASSLRQGLSYGYTF. The CDR3 DNA sequence: TGTGCCAGCAGTTTAAGGCAGGGACTTTCCTATGGCTACACCTTC. V and J are TRBV28 and TRBJ1-2; D might be TRBD1 (5 bases). V lost 2 bases to trimming and J lost 4 bases, with 14 bases between them. This CDR3 region has 15 residues. Germline assignment: CDR1 MDHEN and CDR2 SYDVKM.

The chain has TRBV9 and TRBJ2-7; tentatively, D is TRBD2 (6 bases). Germline-derived CDR1 and CDR2 are SGDLS and YYNGEE. The V and J ends lost 5 bases and 4 bases respectively, with 13 bases between them. The CDR3 spans 13 residues. CDR3 coding DNA: TGTGCCAGCAGGGACGAGCGGGCATACGAGCAGTACTTC. Protein product: CASRDERAYEQYF. Full variable domain (remainder filled in from reference TRBV9 and TRBJ2-7): DSGVTQTPKHLITATGQRVTLRCSPRSGDLSVYWYQQSLDQGLQFLIQYYNGEERAKGNILERFSAQQFPDLHSELNLSSLELGDSALYFCASRDERAYEQYFGPGTRLTVT.

V and J are TRBV5-1 and TRBJ2-1, with 9 positions matching TRBD2. CDR1 is SGHRS, CDR2 YFSETQ, per germline. V was pared by 3 bases and J by 2 bases, with 9 bases of the junction left unmatched. There are 17 residues in the CDR3. Here the CDR3 reads CASSSRGTSPPYNEQFF. CDR3 nucleotides: TGCGCCAGCAGCTCTAGAGGGACTAGCCCACCCTACAATGAGCAGTTCTTC. The variable domain in full, completed from reference TRBV5-1 and TRBJ2-1, reads KAGVTQTPRYLIKTRGQQVTLSCSPISGHRSVSWYQQTPGQGLQFLFEYFSETQRNKGNFPGRFSGRQFSNSRSEMNVSTLELGDSALYLCASSSRGTSPPYNEQFFGPGTRLTVL.

This clone was seen once. This chain joins TRBV5-1 and TRBJ2-6; 9 positions agree with TRBD1. Germline-derived CDR1 and CDR2 are SGHRS and YFSETQ. CDR3 size: 17 residues. The junction had 5 bases not matched to a gene; V was cut back by 4 bases and J by 0 bases. The CDR3 loop reads CASSVGTGNSGANVLTF. CDR3 DNA sequence: TGCGCCAGCAGCGTCGGGACAGGGAACTCTGGGGCCAACGTCCTGACTTTC.

The V call is TRBV2, the J call TRBJ1-2; no clear D. With 7 bases removed from V and 6 bases from J, the gap between germline ends came to 15 bases. This CDR3 is 13 amino acids long. The V gene's germline CDR1 is SNHLY and CDR2 FYNNEI. The CDR3 DNA reads as TGTGCCAGCATGGGTGAGGGCCCTCATGGCTACACCTTC. Encoded protein: CASMGEGPHGYTF. Full variable domain (remainder filled in from reference TRBV2 and TRBJ1-2): EPEVTQTPSHQVTQMGQEVILRCVPISNHLYFYWYRQILGQKVEFLVSFYNNEISEKSEIFDDQFSVERPDGSNFTLKIRSTKLEDSAMYFCASMGEGPHGYTFGSGTRLTVV.